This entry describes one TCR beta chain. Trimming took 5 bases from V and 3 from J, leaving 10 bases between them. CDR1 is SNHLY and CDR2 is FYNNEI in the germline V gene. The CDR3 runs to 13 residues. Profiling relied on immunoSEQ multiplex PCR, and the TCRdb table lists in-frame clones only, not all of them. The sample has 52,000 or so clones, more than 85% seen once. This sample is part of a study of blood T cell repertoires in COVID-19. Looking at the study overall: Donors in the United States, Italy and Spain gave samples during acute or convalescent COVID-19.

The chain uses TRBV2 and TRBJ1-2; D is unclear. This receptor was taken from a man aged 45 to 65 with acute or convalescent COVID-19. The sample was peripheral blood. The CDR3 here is CASSKDTYYGYTF. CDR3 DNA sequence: TGTGCCAGCAGTAAAGACACGTACTATGGCTACACCTTC.